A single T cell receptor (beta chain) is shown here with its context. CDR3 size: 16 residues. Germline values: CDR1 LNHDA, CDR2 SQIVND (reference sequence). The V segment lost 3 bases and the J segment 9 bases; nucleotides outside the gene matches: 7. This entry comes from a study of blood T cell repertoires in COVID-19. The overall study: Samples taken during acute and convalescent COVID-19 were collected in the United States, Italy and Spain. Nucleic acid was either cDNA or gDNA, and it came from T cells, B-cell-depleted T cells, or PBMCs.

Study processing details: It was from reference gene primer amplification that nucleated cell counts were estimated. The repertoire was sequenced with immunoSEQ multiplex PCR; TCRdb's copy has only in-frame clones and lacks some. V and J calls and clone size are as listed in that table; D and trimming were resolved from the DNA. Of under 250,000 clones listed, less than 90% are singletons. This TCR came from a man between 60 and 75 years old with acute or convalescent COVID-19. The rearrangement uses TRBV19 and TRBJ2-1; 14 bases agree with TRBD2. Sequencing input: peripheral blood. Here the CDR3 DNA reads TGTGCCAGTAGTATTGGGACTAGCGGGAGCCGAGGTGAGCAGTTCTTC. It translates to CASSIGTSGSRGEQFF.